Presented here are 28 T cell receptor beta chains from one specimen sequenced in a study of blood T cell repertoires in COVID-19. Sequenced by immunoSEQ multiplex PCR; TCRdb stores in-frame clones only, minus some. The sample records 85,000 to 100,000 clones, 85% being singletons. The specimen sequenced was peripheral blood. These receptor sequences come from a man aged 55 to 70 with acute or convalescent COVID-19.

V is TRBV19 and J is TRBJ2-6, with TRBD1 identical over 7 bases. The CDR3 sequence is 17 residues long. Germline V gene sequence: CDR1 LNHDA, CDR2 SQIVND (reference sequence). V lost 3 bases, J lost 0 bases, and 5 bases stayed unmatched. The CDR3 is CASSILGQHSGANVLTF. The CDR3 nucleotides read TGTGCCAGTAGTATTTTGGGACAGCACTCTGGGGCCAACGTCCTGACTTTC. The variable domain in full, with the rest retrieved from reference TRBV19 and TRBJ2-6, is DGGITQSPKYLFRKEGQNVTLSCEQNLNHDAMYWYRQDPGQGLRLIYYSQIVNDFQKGDIAEGYSVSREKKESFPLTVTSAQKNPTAFYLCASSILGQHSGANVLTFGAGSRLTVL.

CDR3 coding DNA: TGTGCCATCAGTGAGGGCAGGGCGGACTATGGCTACACCTTC. Translated, it gives CAISEGRADYGYTF. This chain connects TRBV10-3 to TRBJ1-2, with D perhaps TRBD1 (5 bases). The V gene's germline CDR1 is ENHRY and CDR2 SYGVKD. V was cut by 2 bases and J by 3 bases, with 10 bases left in between. CDR3 length: 14 amino acids.

The table lists this clone with a few counts. CDR3 sequence reads: CASSRGTGQGGYTF. The CDR3 bases are TGCGCCAGCAGCCGTGGGACAGGGCAGGGGGGCTACACCTTC. The chain carries TRBV5-1 and TRBJ1-2; TRBD1 matches 9 bases. After removal of 4 bases from V and 8 bases from J, the junction contained 9 bases not matched to a gene. Germline V lookup: CDR1 SGHRS, CDR2 YFSETQ. The CDR3 loop spans 14 amino acids. Supplemented by reference TRBV5-1 and TRBJ1-2, the full variable domain reads KAGVTQTPRYLIKTRGQQVTLSCSPISGHRSVSWYQQTPGQGLQFLFEYFSETQRNKGNFPGRFSGRQFSNSRSEMNVSTLELGDSALYLCASSRGTGQGGYTFGSGTRLTVV.

This clone was seen more than once but under ten times. The CDR3 spells CASQPGGYEQYF. As DNA, the CDR3 is TGTGCCAGTCAACCCGGGGGCTACGAGCAGTACTTC. The V call is TRBV11-3, the J call TRBJ2-7; possibly TRBD2 for D (6 bases). CDR1 and CDR2 (germline): SGHNT, YENEEA. The germline V and J ends were trimmed by 9 bases and 3 bases, with 12 bases remaining between them. This CDR3 comprises 12 residues.

J is TRBJ2-3 and V is TRBV6-2 or TRBV6-3; tentatively, D is TRBD2 (7 bases). Trimming stripped 4 bases from V and 6 bases from J, with 11 bases between. The CDR3 has 13 residues. The germline CDR1 and CDR2 sequences are MNHEY and SVGEGT. The CDR3 DNA reads as TGTGCCAGCAGTTCGGGGGGCGAGGATACGCAGTATTTT. This translates into CASSSGGEDTQYF.

The chain joins TRBV2 to TRBJ1-2, with a tentative D call TRBD1 (6 bases). V was shortened by 8 bases and J by 4 bases, with 17 bases between the two germline ends. This CDR3 contains 14 residues. The germline gives CDR1 SNHLY, CDR2 FYNNEI. Here the CDR3 DNA reads TGTGCCAGCTCTTGGTCGCAGGGGTCCTATGGCTACACCTTC. Translation: CASSWSQGSYGYTF.

This clone was observed a few times. The chain carries TRBV28 and TRBJ2-1; possible D gene TRBD1, 6 bases. The V end lost 4 bases, the J end lost 7 bases, and 8 bases lay between the germline ends. The CDR3 loop spans 12 amino acids. Germline assignment: CDR1 MDHEN and CDR2 SYDVKM. This CDR3 is CASSSTGNEQFF. The CDR3 DNA sequence: TGTGCCAGCAGTTCGACAGGTAATGAGCAGTTCTTC.

This chain's CDR3 is CATSDSHDRRQYF. In DNA form, the CDR3 reads TGTGCCACCAGTGATTCCCACGACAGGCGGCAGTACTTC. V is TRBV24-1 and J is TRBJ2-7; D may be TRBD1 (6 bases). Deletions cut 2 bases from V and 9 bases from J, with 13 bases between. This CDR3 is 13 amino acids long. In germline, CDR1 is KGHDR, CDR2 SFDVKD.

The chain uses TRBV30 and TRBJ1-5; the D gene is possibly TRBD1 (6 bases). The germline CDR1 and CDR2 sequences are GTSNPN and SVGIG (reference sequence). This CDR3 has 15 amino acids. Trimming removed 1 base from V and 2 bases from J, with 12 bases in between. CDR3: CAWSGGLGGNQPQHF. The CDR3, as DNA: TGTGCCTGGAGTGGGGGGCTGGGCGGCAATCAGCCCCAGCATTTT.

V gene TRBV30 combines with J gene TRBJ2-3, with 8 bases matching TRBD2. V gave up 3 bases and J gave up 3 bases; unmatched junction bases: 11. The germline V gene has CDR1 GTSNPN and CDR2 SVGIG (reference sequence). The CDR3 totals 16 residues. The CDR3 nucleotides read TGTGCCTGGAGGCTGGGTAGCGGGATGAGGACAGATACGCAGTATTTT. Translation gives CAWRLGSGMRTDTQYF.

This clone was observed once. The J gene is TRBJ2-7, the V gene TRBV29-1, with D perhaps matching TRBD1 (6 bases). The CDR3 runs to 13 residues. Germline values: CDR1 SQVTM, CDR2 ANQGSEA. With 4 bases removed from V and 5 bases from J, the gap between germline ends came to 15 bases. The CDR3 loop reads CSVAHGQSHEQYF. In DNA form, the CDR3 reads TGCAGCGTTGCCCATGGACAGAGCCACGAGCAGTACTTC.

The chain carries TRBV27 and TRBJ2-2; 9 bases align to TRBD1. V gave up 3 bases and J gave up 5 bases; unmatched junction bases: 13. The CDR3 has 18 amino acids. Germline V lookup: CDR1 MNHEY, CDR2 SMNVEV (reference sequence). The CDR3 reads CASSFGQGPYRGTGELFF. As DNA, the CDR3 is TGTGCCAGCAGTTTCGGACAGGGGCCTTACAGGGGGACCGGGGAGCTGTTTTTT.

The rearrangement joins TRBV6-6 to TRBJ1-5; D ambiguous. Trimming took off 6 bases at V and 5 bases at J, with 5 bases between the two ends. This CDR3 is built from 11 residues. Germline CDR1 reads MNHNY; CDR2 reads SVGAGI (reference sequence). The CDR3 reads CASSSDQPQHF. The CDR3 coding sequence is TGTGCCAGCAGCTCCGATCAGCCCCAGCATTTT.

The chain couples TRBV15 to TRBJ2-7, with 9 bases fitting TRBD2. Germline assignment: CDR1 LNHNV and CDR2 YYDKDF (reference sequence). The trim removed 0 bases at V and 3 bases at J, leaving 9 bases unmatched. The CDR3 covers 17 residues. The CDR3 sequence: CATSRDLVSGSGYEQYF. As DNA, the CDR3 is TGTGCCACCAGCAGAGATCTAGTTAGCGGGAGCGGCTACGAGCAGTACTTC.

On this clone: Other DNA variants within this sample encode the same CDR3. The rearrangement links TRBV7-9 to TRBJ2-7, with 7 bases matching TRBD1. The V gene end was trimmed by 5 bases and the J gene end by 4 bases; junction bases not matched to a gene: 2. The CDR3 runs to 12 residues. The V gene's germline CDR1 is SEHNR and CDR2 FQNEAQ (reference sequence). The CDR3 reads CASSPTGYEQYF. The CDR3 nucleotides are TGTGCCAGCAGCCCGACAGGGTACGAGCAGTACTTC.

The chain joins TRBV7-8 to TRBJ2-2, with 8 nucleotides matching TRBD1. Losses at the gene ends were 0 bases for V and 1 base for J; bases not matched to a gene: 16. This CDR3 spans 21 amino acids. Per germline, CDR1 SGHVS and CDR2 FQNEAQ. The CDR3 DNA is TGTGCCAGCAGCTTAGCGCGGCTTCTGAGGAGGACAGGGAAGAACACCGGGGAGCTGTTTTTT. It translates to CASSLARLLRRTGKNTGELFF.

This rearrangement joins TRBV3-1 (or the pseudogene TRBV3-2) to TRBJ2-1, with TRBD2 as a possible D gene (6 bases). The V end was cut by 5 bases, the J end by 8 bases, with 19 bases between. This CDR3 is built from 15 residues. Germline V gives CDR1 LGHDT, CDR2 YNNKEL (reference sequence). The CDR3 DNA follows: TGTGCCAGCAGCGAGCCGGGACTCACGGCCCATGAGCAGTTCTTC. Its translation: CASSEPGLTAHEQFF.

CDR3 amino acids: CATSAHPGEGQPQHF. CDR3 DNA sequence: TGTGCCACCAGCGCTCACCCGGGGGAAGGTCAGCCCCAGCATTTT. The V call is TRBV15, the J call TRBJ1-5, with D tentatively TRBD1 (5 bases). Trimming took 5 bases from V and 6 from J, leaving 17 bases between them. The CDR3 is 15 residues long. The germline V gene encodes CDR1 LNHNV and CDR2 YYDKDF (reference sequence).

J is TRBJ1-2 and V is TRBV29-1; D remains unclear. V was cut by 2 bases and J by 6 bases, with 13 bases left in between. The CDR3 consists of 13 residues. Germline CDR1 reads SQVTM; CDR2 reads ANQGSEA. CDR3: CSVESMRGDGYTF. The CDR3 region has the DNA TGCAGCGTTGAATCGATGAGAGGAGATGGCTACACCTTC.

The chain links TRBV6-1 to TRBJ1-5, with 8 nucleotides matching TRBD1. The CDR3 spans 16 residues. Per the germline V gene, CDR1 is MNHNS and CDR2 is SASEGT. V shed 4 bases and J 2 bases; nucleotides not matched to a gene: 7. The CDR3 loop reads CASSARTGSGNQPQHF. CDR3 nucleotides: TGTGCCAGCAGTGCACGGACAGGGTCGGGCAATCAGCCCCAGCATTTT.

This clone appeared a single time. This sequence joins TRBV7-2 and TRBJ2-3; D not resolved. V lost 1 base and J lost 5, with 7 bases in between. The CDR3 consists of 13 residues. From germline, CDR1 is SGHTA and CDR2 FQGNSA. The CDR3 loop is CASSLGRGDTQYF. CDR3 coding DNA: TGTGCCAGCAGCTTAGGGCGCGGAGATACGCAGTATTTT.

The V call is TRBV9, the J call TRBJ1-6, with D possibly TRBD1 on 6 matching bases. The CDR3 spans 14 residues. Deletions cut 4 bases from V and 6 bases from J, with 11 bases between. Germline V gene sequence: CDR1 SGDLS, CDR2 YYNGEE. CDR3 loop: CASSFGQINSPLHF. CDR3 coding DNA: TGTGCCAGCAGCTTCGGACAGATTAATTCACCCCTCCACTTT. Using reference TRBV9 and TRBJ1-6 for the parts outside the CDR3, the full variable domain is DSGVTQTPKHLITATGQRVTLRCSPRSGDLSVYWYQQSLDQGLQFLIQYYNGEERAKGNILERFSAQQFPDLHSELNLSSLELGDSALYFCASSFGQINSPLHFGNGTRLTVT.

In DNA, the CDR3 is TGTGCCAGCCGTCCAGGGGCCCAGAACACTGAAGCTTTCTTT. It is translated as CASRPGAQNTEAFF. This chain links TRBV6-5 with TRBJ1-1; D is possibly TRBD1 (6 bases). CDR1 MNHEY and CDR2 SVGAGI come from the germline V gene. Trimming pared 8 bases from V and 1 base from J, leaving 14 bases between. This CDR3 has 14 residues.

A few counts support this clone. The chain recombines TRBV18 with TRBJ2-1, with D perhaps matching TRBD2 (6 bases). This CDR3 region has 16 residues. V lost 0 bases and J 4 bases, leaving 13 bases between the germline ends. The germline CDR1 and CDR2 sequences are KGHSH and LQKENI. CDR3 region: CASSPPTGASYNEQFF. The CDR3, as DNA: TGTGCCAGCTCACCACCAACGGGAGCCTCTTACAATGAGCAGTTCTTC.

The V call is TRBV9, the J call TRBJ2-7; 12 nucleotides align to TRBD1. In germline, CDR1 is SGDLS, CDR2 YYNGEE. The ends lost 4 bases at V and 6 bases at J; junction bases unmatched: 11. The CDR3 loop spans 16 amino acids. CDR3 loop: CASSPTGTGGIGEQYF. The CDR3 coding sequence is TGTGCCAGCAGCCCCACCGGGACAGGGGGCATCGGCGAGCAGTACTTC.

The rearrangement links TRBV4-1 to TRBJ2-3, with 8 nucleotides matching TRBD2. Per the germline V gene, CDR1 is MGHRA and CDR2 is YSYEKL. The CDR3 is 16 amino acids. The V gene end was trimmed by 4 bases and the J gene end by 4 bases; junction bases not matched to a gene: 10. The chain's CDR3 is CASSPPPGGRADTQYF. The CDR3 nucleotides are TGCGCCAGCAGCCCCCCTCCGGGAGGGCGGGCAGATACGCAGTATTTT.

The V and J genes are TRBV6-4 and TRBJ2-3; 12 nucleotides match TRBD2. CDR1 and CDR2 (germline): MRHNA, SNTAGT. V dropped 5 bases and J dropped 2; count of bases not matched to a gene: 5. The CDR3 is 16 residues long. In DNA, the CDR3 is TGTGCCAGCAGTCAACTAGCGGGGGGAGACACAGATACGCAGTATTTT. It is translated as CASSQLAGGDTDTQYF.

V gene TRBV27 combines with J gene TRBJ1-6; a possible D gene is TRBD1 (6 bases). The CDR3 covers 14 residues. CDR1 MNHEY and CDR2 SMNVEV come from the germline V gene (reference sequence). The V and J ends lost 7 bases and 7 bases respectively, with 14 bases between them. CDR3 residues: CASTEDSLNSPLHF. The CDR3 DNA reads as TGTGCCAGCACCGAGGACAGTCTGAATTCACCCCTCCACTTT.